These 9 T cell receptor beta chains originate from one sample sequenced in a study of Graves' ophthalmopathy and Graves' hyperthyroidism. Transcripts of RNA were the source for amplifying TCR beta CDR3 regions. First-round RT-PCR used HTBI primers; second-round multiplex PCR followed. Using its own MiXCR run on the multiplex PCR reads, TCRdb lists one record per CDR3 protein. This sample carries over a million distinct CDR3 sequences, about 36% of them seen once, and the ten largest clones take 8.5% to 14%. Sequenced: peripheral blood or thyroid tissue (not recorded which). The source is an adult man with Graves' hyperthyroidism.

This clonotype has ten or more counts. The rearrangement uses TRBV20-1 and TRBJ1-3; no clear D. The CDR3 consists of 11 residues. Trimming took off 6 bases at V and 5 bases at J, with 8 bases between the two ends. Germline CDR1 and CDR2: DFQATT and SNEGSKA (reference sequence). The CDR3 here is CSARIRNTIYF. The CDR3 DNA reads TGCAGTGCGAGAATACGAAACACCATATATTTT.

This chain connects TRBV28 to TRBJ1-1, with TRBD1 as a possible D gene (5 bases). Germline CDR1 reads MDHEN; CDR2 reads SYDVKM. V lost 9 bases to trimming and J lost 4 bases, with 15 bases between them. The CDR3 is 13 residues long. CDR3 sequence: CASLTEGSTEAFF. The CDR3 DNA reads TGTGCCAGTCTGACAGAAGGATCCACTGAAGCTTTCTTT.

This clonotype turned up a few times. The chain has TRBV30 and TRBJ1-1, with 7 bases matching TRBD1. With V trimmed by 2 bases and J by 1 base, 7 bases remained unmatched. Per germline, CDR1 GTSNPN and CDR2 SVGIG (reference sequence). The CDR3 loop spans 15 amino acids. The CDR3 spells CAWSTETGRNTEAFF. For the CDR3, the DNA is TGTGCCTGGAGTACCGAGACAGGGCGGAACACTGAAGCTTTCTTT.

This clonotype has ten or more counts. The genes are TRBV24-1 and TRBJ2-5; D is possibly TRBD1 or TRBD2 (5 bases each). Trimming took off 3 bases at V and 5 bases at J, with 15 bases between the two ends. CDR1 and CDR2 (germline): KGHDR, SFDVKD. The CDR3 covers 15 residues. CDR3 protein: CATSDPGRKRETQYF. CDR3 bases: TGTGCCACCAGTGATCCGGGGCGAAAGAGGGAGACCCAGTACTTC.

This clonotype was seen many times. The genes are TRBV24-1 and TRBJ1-5; possible D gene TRBD1, 6 bases. Germline CDR1 and CDR2: KGHDR and SFDVKD. V was shortened by 4 bases and J by 3 bases, with 21 bases between the two germline ends. The length of the CDR3 is 18 residues. The CDR3 coding sequence is TGTGCCACCAGTGACCGCCCGACAGGAGCGGGTACCAATCAGCCCCAGCATTTT. Its translation is CATSDRPTGAGTNQPQHF.

The chain recombines TRBV9 with TRBJ2-1; TRBD2 is a possible D gene (6 bases). The V gene lost 2 bases and the J gene lost 9 bases, with 12 bases spanning the gap. Per germline, CDR1 SGDLS and CDR2 YYNGEE. The CDR3 spans 13 residues. CDR3 DNA sequence: TGTGCCAGCAGCGTGGTCCCAGCGGGTGAGCAGTTCTTC. Protein sequence: CASSVVPAGEQFF.

J is TRBJ2-7 and V is TRBV7-9; TRBD2 aligns across 9 bases. V gave up 7 bases and J gave up 3 bases; unmatched junction bases: 10. There are 15 residues in the CDR3. The germline V gene encodes CDR1 SEHNR and CDR2 FQNEAQ (reference sequence). This CDR3 reads CASTSRGREGYEQYF. CDR3 bases: TGTGCCAGCACCAGCCGGGGGCGGGAGGGCTACGAGCAGTACTTC.

The chain combines TRBV7-9 with TRBJ2-7; D is possibly TRBD1 (6 bases). This CDR3 is 15 amino acids long. V was shortened by 5 bases and J by 2 bases, with 16 bases between the two germline ends. Per the germline V gene, CDR1 is SEHNR and CDR2 is FQNEAQ (reference sequence). CDR3 coding DNA: TGTGCCAGCAGCACGCAAGCCGGACAGACCTACGAGCAGTACTTC. Protein: CASSTQAGQTYEQYF.

V is TRBV5-1 and J is TRBJ2-2; D tentatively fits TRBD1 or TRBD2 (7 bases each). The CDR3 spans 16 residues. CDR1 and CDR2 (germline): SGHRS, YFSETQ. The V end was cut by 4 bases, the J end by 5 bases, with 18 bases between. The CDR3 sequence: CASSPLAETGTGELFF. For the CDR3, the DNA is TGCGCCAGCAGCCCGCTAGCGGAGACAGGGACCGGGGAGCTGTTTTTT.